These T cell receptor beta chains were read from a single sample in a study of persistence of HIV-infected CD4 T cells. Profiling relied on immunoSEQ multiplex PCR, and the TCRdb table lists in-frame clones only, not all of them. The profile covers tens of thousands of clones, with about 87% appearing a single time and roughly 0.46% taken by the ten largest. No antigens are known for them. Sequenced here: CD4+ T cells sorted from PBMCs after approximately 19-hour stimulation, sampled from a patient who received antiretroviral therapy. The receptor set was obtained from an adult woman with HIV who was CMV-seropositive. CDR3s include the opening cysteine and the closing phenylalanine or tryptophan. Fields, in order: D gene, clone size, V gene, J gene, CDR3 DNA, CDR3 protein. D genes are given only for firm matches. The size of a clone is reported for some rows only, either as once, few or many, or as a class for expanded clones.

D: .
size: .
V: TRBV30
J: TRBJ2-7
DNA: TGTGCCTGGAGTGGAGGAGGGGCCTACGAGCAGTACTTC
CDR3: CAWSGGGAYEQYF

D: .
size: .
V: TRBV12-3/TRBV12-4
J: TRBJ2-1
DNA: TGTGCCGTCGCCACCCCCGGGATGCAGTTCTTC
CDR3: CAVATPGMQFF

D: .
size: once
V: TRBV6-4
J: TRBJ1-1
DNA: TGTGCCAGCAGTACGGTTCTGAACACTGAAGCTTTCTTT
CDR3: CASSTVLNTEAFF

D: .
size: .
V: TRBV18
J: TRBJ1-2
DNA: TGTGCCAGCTCACGGCCCGAGATGAACTATGGCTACACCTTC
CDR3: CASSRPEMNYGYTF

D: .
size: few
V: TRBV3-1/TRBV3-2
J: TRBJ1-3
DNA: TGTGCCAGCAGCCAAGATGGGCGACAGGCCACTGGAAACACCATATATTTT
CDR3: CASSQDGRQATGNTIYF

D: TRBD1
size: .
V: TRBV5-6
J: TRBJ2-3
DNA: TGTGCCAGCAGTCGTACAGGGGGTTCGTCAGATACGCAGTATTTT
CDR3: CASSRTGGSSDTQYF

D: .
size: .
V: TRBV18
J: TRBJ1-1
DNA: TGTGCCAGCTCCGGCGGGACTGAAGCTTTCTTT
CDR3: CASSGGTEAFF

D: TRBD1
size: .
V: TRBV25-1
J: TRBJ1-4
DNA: TGTGCCAGCAGTGAGGGACAGGGACGGGGGAAACTGTTTTTT
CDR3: CASSEGQGRGKLFF

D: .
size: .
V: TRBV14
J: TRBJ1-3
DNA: TGTGCCAGCAGCCCCGATATCTCTGGAAACACCATATATTTT
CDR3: CASSPDISGNTIYF

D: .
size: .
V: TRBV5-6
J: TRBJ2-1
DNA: TGTGCCAGCAGCTTGTCTCTAGCGTTCAATGAGCAGTTCTTC
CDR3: CASSLSLAFNEQFF

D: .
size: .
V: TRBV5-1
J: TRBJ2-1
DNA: TGCGCCAGCAGCTCGCTACAGGGAGGAACCTACAATGAGCAGTTCTTC
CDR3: CASSSLQGGTYNEQFF

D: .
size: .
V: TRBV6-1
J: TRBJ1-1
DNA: TGTGCCAGCAGTGAAGGGCAGGCGGGGGAAGCTTTCTTT
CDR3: CASSEGQAGEAFF

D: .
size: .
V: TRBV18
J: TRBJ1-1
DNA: TGTGCCAGCTCACCACAGGGACAAAACACTGAAGCTTTCTTT
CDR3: CASSPQGQNTEAFF

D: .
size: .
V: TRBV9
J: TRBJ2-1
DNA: TGTGCCAGCACCGCCGACAGCGATGAGCAGTTCTTC
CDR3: CASTADSDEQFF

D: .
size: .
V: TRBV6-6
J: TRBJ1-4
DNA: TGTGCCAGCAGTGCCGGGAGAACTAATGAAAAACTGTTTTTT
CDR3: CASSAGRTNEKLFF

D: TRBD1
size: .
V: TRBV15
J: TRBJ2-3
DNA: TGTGCCACCAGCATACCGGGACAGGGTAGTGATACGCAGTATTTT
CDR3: CATSIPGQGSDTQYF

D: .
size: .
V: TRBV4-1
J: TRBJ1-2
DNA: TGCGCCAGCAGCCCGAATGACAGGCCTAACTATGGCTACACCTTC
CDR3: CASSPNDRPNYGYTF

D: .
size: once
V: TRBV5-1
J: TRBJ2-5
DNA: TGCGCCAGCAGCTGGGCAGAGACCCAGTACTTC
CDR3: CASSWAETQYF

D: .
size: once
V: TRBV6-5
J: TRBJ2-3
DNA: TGTGCCAGCATGGGGTCAGATACGCAGTATTTT
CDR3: CASMGSDTQYF

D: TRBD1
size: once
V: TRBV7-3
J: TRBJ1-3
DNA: TGTGCCAGCAGCCGGGACAGGGGAGACACCATATATTTT
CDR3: CASSRDRGDTIYF

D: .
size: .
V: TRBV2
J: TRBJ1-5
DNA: TGTGCCAGCGGGGTGGATAGCAATCAGCCCCAGCATTTT
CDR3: CASGVDSNQPQHF

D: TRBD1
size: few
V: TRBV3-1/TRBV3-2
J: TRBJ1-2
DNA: TGTGCCAGCAGCCAAGTAGGCAGGGGGCTCGGCTACACCTTC
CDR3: CASSQVGRGLGYTF

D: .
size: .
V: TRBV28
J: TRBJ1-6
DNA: TGTGCCAGCAGTTTTGGAAATTCACCCCTCCACTTT
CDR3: CASSFGNSPLHF

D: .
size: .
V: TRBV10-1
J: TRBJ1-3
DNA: TGCGCCAGCAGTGAGGGATCCCACACCATATATTTT
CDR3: CASSEGSHTIYF

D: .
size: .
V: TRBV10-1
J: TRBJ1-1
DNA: TGCGCCAGCAGTGCCTCTCGTAAGGCTGAAGCTTTCTTT
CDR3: CASSASRKAEAFF

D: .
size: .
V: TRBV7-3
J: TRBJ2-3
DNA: TGTGCCAGCAGCCCAGTGGGGGGCACAGATACGCAGTATTTT
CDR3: CASSPVGGTDTQYF

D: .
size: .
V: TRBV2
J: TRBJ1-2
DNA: TGTGCCAGCAGTAGAACCCAAGCGGATGGCTACACCTTC
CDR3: CASSRTQADGYTF

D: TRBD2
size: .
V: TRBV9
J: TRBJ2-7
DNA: TGTGCCAGCAGCGTCGGCGCGGGGGGGATGTACGAGCAGTACTTC
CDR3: CASSVGAGGMYEQYF

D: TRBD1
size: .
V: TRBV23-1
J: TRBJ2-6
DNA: TGCGCCAGCAGAACCCGGGACAGGGGGCGTCGAGGGGCCAACGTCCTGACTTTC
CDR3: CASRTRDRGRRGANVLTF

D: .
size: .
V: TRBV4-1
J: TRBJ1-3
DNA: TGCGCCAGCAGCCAAGGAATGGGGTCTGGAAACACCATATATTTT
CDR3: CASSQGMGSGNTIYF

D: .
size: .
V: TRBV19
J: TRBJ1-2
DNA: TGTGCCAGTACTGGCGGTTATGGCTACACCTTC
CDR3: CASTGGYGYTF

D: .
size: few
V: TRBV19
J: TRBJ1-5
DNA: TGTGCCAGTAGTACAACGACAGGTAGGAATCAGCCCCAGCATTTT
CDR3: CASSTTTGRNQPQHF

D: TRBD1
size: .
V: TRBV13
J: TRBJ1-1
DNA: TGTGCCAGCAGCTTTTTCGACAGGGAGGGTACTGAAGCTTTCTTT
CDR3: CASSFFDREGTEAFF

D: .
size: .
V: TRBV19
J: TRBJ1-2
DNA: TGTGCCAGTAGGAGGGCGGAAAACTATGGCTACACCTTC
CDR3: CASRRAENYGYTF

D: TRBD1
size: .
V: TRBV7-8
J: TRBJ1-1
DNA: TGTGCCAGCAGCCGAAGACAGGGGGGGAACACTGAAGCTTTCTTT
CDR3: CASSRRQGGNTEAFF

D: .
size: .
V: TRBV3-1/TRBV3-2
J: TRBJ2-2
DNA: TGTGCCAGCAGCCAAGTCGGTGGGGCGAACACCGGGGAGCTGTTTTTT
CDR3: CASSQVGGANTGELFF

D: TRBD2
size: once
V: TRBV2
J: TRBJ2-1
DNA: TGTGCCAGCAGTGAAGCGGGACTACCTAACAATGAGCAGTTCTTC
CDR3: CASSEAGLPNNEQFF

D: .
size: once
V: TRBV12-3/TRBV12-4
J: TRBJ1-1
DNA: TGTGCCATAAAGGGGGGGAGCACTGAAGCTTTCTTT
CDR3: CAIKGGSTEAFF

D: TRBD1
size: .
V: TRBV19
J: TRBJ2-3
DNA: TGTGCCAGTAGTATTGGGACAGGGGGCGTAGATACGCAGTATTTT
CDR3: CASSIGTGGVDTQYF

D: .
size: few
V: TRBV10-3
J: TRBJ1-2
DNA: TGTGCCATCAGTGAGTCCGGGGTGAGTGGCTACACCTTC
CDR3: CAISESGVSGYTF

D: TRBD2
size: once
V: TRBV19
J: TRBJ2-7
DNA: TGTGCCAGTAGTTCCCAGCGGGGGGCCACCGAGCAGTACTTC
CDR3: CASSSQRGATEQYF

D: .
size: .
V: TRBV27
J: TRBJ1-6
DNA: TGTGCCAGCAGTTTGGTGGCGGGGGGTAGCTCCTATAATTCACCCCTCCACTTT
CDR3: CASSLVAGGSSYNSPLHF